This entry lists 19 T cell receptor beta chains sequenced from one sample in a study of blood T cell repertoires in COVID-19. The protocol was immunoSEQ multiplex PCR, while the TCRdb copy is restricted to in-frame clones and leaves out a portion. Among over 300,000 clones listed, roughly 86% were seen once. Sequencing input: peripheral blood. The receptor set was obtained from a woman in her forties or fifties with acute or convalescent COVID-19.

This chain uses TRBV5-1 with TRBJ1-1, with 8 positions matching TRBD1. V shed 9 bases and J 1 base; nucleotides not matched to a gene: 11. This CDR3 has 15 residues. Germline assignment: CDR1 SGHRS and CDR2 YFSETQ. The CDR3 DNA follows: TGCGCCACCTCCCGGCGAGGACAGGGGAACACTGAAGCTTTCTTT. Its protein product is CATSRRGQGNTEAFF.

The chain uses TRBV7-2 and TRBJ2-5; D is unresolved. This CDR3 is built from 13 residues. V was cut by 6 bases and J by 2 bases, with 10 bases left in between. Germline V gene sequence: CDR1 SGHTA, CDR2 FQGNSA. The CDR3 sequence is CASSNFLQETQYF. CDR3 nucleotide sequence: TGTGCCAGCAGTAATTTTTTGCAAGAGACCCAGTACTTC.

The chain couples TRBV5-1 to TRBJ2-5, with 10 positions matching TRBD1. Germline V CDR1 and CDR2: SGHRS, YFSETQ. CDR3 size: 15 residues. Germline trimming cut 3 bases from V and 6 bases from J; bases unmatched to any gene: 8. The CDR3 loop is CASSSDGTGVQTQYF. DNA of the CDR3: TGCGCCAGCAGCTCGGACGGGACAGGGGTCCAGACCCAGTACTTC. The entire variable domain, with the rest obtained from reference TRBV5-1 and TRBJ2-5, is as follows: KAGVTQTPRYLIKTRGQQVTLSCSPISGHRSVSWYQQTPGQGLQFLFEYFSETQRNKGNFPGRFSGRQFSNSRSEMNVSTLELGDSALYLCASSSDGTGVQTQYFGPGTRLLVL.

The gene calls are TRBV5-1 and TRBJ2-7, with D possibly being TRBD1 (6 bases). CDR3 length: 15 amino acids. Germline V gene data show CDR1 as SGHRS and CDR2 as YFSETQ. V shed 4 bases and J shed 0 bases, with 14 bases lying between them. The CDR3 protein is CASSRWRQDSYEQYF. CDR3 nucleotide sequence: TGCGCCAGCAGCCGCTGGCGACAGGACTCCTACGAGCAGTACTTC.

The table lists this clone with a few counts. This sequence joins TRBV28 and TRBJ2-7, with 13 bases aligning to TRBD2. The V segment lost 4 bases and the J segment 0 bases; nucleotides outside the gene matches: 3. The CDR3 is made up of 16 amino acids. CDR1 is MDHEN, CDR2 SYDVKM, per germline. Written as DNA, the CDR3 is TGTGCCAGCAGTTCGACTAGCGGGAGGCTCTCCTACGAGCAGTACTTC. Its protein product is CASSSTSGRLSYEQYF.

On this clone itself: The identical CDR3 is also encoded by other nucleotide sequences in the sample. The gene calls are TRBV5-1 and TRBJ1-4; 10 bases map to TRBD1. The germline CDR1 and CDR2 sequences are SGHRS and YFSETQ. J gave up 8 bases and V 2 bases, and 3 bases lay outside the gene matches. The CDR3 length is 14 residues. Here the CDR3 DNA reads TGCGCCAGCAGCTTCGGGACAGGGGACGAAAAACTGTTTTTT. Protein product: CASSFGTGDEKLFF.

The rearrangement joins TRBV12-5 to TRBJ2-3; D remains ambiguous. Between the trimmed V and J ends, which lost 3 bases and 0 bases, there was a span of 7 bases. The CDR3 consists of 14 residues. Germline V CDR1 and CDR2: LGHNT, FRNRAP. This chain's CDR3 is CASGFGSSTDTQYF. The DNA of the CDR3 is TGTGCTAGTGGTTTTGGCAGTAGCACAGATACGCAGTATTTT.

The chain carries TRBV18 and TRBJ2-7; 8 nucleotides line up with TRBD1. Trimming cost V 2 bases and J 3 bases; bases outside gene matches: 6. Germline V gene lookup returns CDR1 KGHSH and CDR2 LQKENI. The CDR3 runs 15 residues. For the CDR3, the DNA is TGTGCCAGCTCACCAAGCGGACAGGGTGTCTACGAGCAGTACTTC. Translation: CASSPSGQGVYEQYF. The full variable domain, completed using reference TRBV18 and TRBJ2-7, is NAGVMQNPRHLVRRRGQEARLRCSPMKGHSHVYWYRQLPEEGLKFMVYLQKENIIDESGMPKERFSAEFPKEGPSILRIQQVVRGDSAAYFCASSPSGQGVYEQYFGPGTRLTVT.

This sequence joins TRBV15 and TRBJ1-6; D is possibly TRBD1 (5 bases). Trimming stripped 0 bases from V and 7 bases from J, with 13 bases between. Germline-derived CDR1 and CDR2 are LNHNV and YYDKDF (reference sequence). The CDR3 has 16 amino acids. CDR3 sequence: CATSRDLGPGNSPLHF. The CDR3 region has the DNA TGTGCCACCAGCAGAGATCTGGGGCCCGGGAATTCACCCCTCCACTTT.

The J gene is TRBJ1-6, the V gene TRBV6-1; D is perhaps TRBD1 (6 bases). CDR1 is MNHNS and CDR2 is SASEGT in the germline V gene. This CDR3 is built from 15 residues. V lost 2 bases, J lost 3 bases, and 8 bases lay in between. CDR3 DNA: TGTGCCAGCAGTGAACTGGACAGCTATAATTCACCCCTCCACTTT. It yields the protein CASSELDSYNSPLHF.

J is TRBJ2-3 and V is TRBV29-1; 9 bases align to TRBD2. The length of the CDR3 is 11 residues. From germline, CDR1 is SQVTM and CDR2 ANQGSEA. With V trimmed by 6 bases and J by 10 bases, 5 bases remained unmatched. CDR3 coding DNA: TGCAGCGTAACGACTAGCGGTGCGCAGTATTTT. This gives the protein CSVTTSGAQYF.

The chain couples TRBV15 to TRBJ2-7, with a tentative D call TRBD2 (5 bases). CDR3 size: 14 residues. With 0 bases removed from V and 2 bases from J, the gap between germline ends came to 8 bases. The germline V gene encodes CDR1 LNHNV and CDR2 YYDKDF (reference sequence). DNA for the CDR3: TGTGCCACCAGCAGAGATCCGGGAACCTACGAGCAGTACTTC. Its protein product is CATSRDPGTYEQYF.

The chain is built from TRBV7-2 and TRBJ2-7, with no clear D. Germline-derived CDR1 and CDR2 are SGHTA and FQGNSA. V lost 5 bases and J 0 bases, leaving 5 bases between the germline ends. There are 12 residues in the CDR3. The CDR3 DNA reads TGTGCCAGCAGCCAAAACTCCTACGAGCAGTACTTC. As protein: CASSQNSYEQYF. The entire variable domain, with the rest obtained from reference TRBV7-2 and TRBJ2-7, is as follows: GAGVSQSPSNKVTEKGKDVELRCDPISGHTALYWYRQSLGQGLEFLIYFQGNSAPDKSGLPSDRFSAERTGGSVSTLTIQRTQQEDSAVYLCASSQNSYEQYFGPGTRLTVT.

The rearrangement links TRBV9 to TRBJ2-7; D is unresolved. The V end was cut by 2 bases, the J end by 2 bases, with 8 bases between. Germline V gene data show CDR1 as SGDLS and CDR2 as YYNGEE. There are 13 residues in the CDR3. The CDR3 is CASSVAPTYEQYF. The CDR3 DNA sequence: TGTGCCAGCAGCGTGGCCCCCACCTACGAGCAGTACTTC.

This rearrangement joins TRBV6-5 to TRBJ2-5; a weak D match, TRBD1 (5 bases). The CDR3 has 12 amino acids. With 9 bases removed from V and 2 bases from J, the gap between germline ends came to 10 bases. From germline, CDR1 is MNHEY and CDR2 SVGAGI. The CDR3 region is CASRAGQETQYF. CDR3 in DNA: TGTGCCAGTAGAGCAGGGCAAGAGACCCAGTACTTC.

The chain carries TRBV2 and TRBJ1-3, with D tentatively TRBD1 (5 bases). This CDR3 region has 15 residues. Germline CDR1 is SNHLY and CDR2 is FYNNEI. V lost 5 bases to trimming and J lost 0 bases, with 11 bases between them. CDR3 amino acids: CASSPDGGSGNTIYF. CDR3 in DNA: TGTGCCAGCAGTCCGGACGGGGGCTCTGGAAACACCATATATTTT.

CDR3: CASSYTPWTGSRYNEQFF. The CDR3, as DNA: TGTGCCAGCAGTTACACCCCCTGGACAGGGAGTAGATACAATGAGCAGTTCTTC. V and J are TRBV6-2 or TRBV6-3 and TRBJ2-1, with 8 bases aligning to TRBD1. CDR1 MNHEY and CDR2 SVGEGT come from the germline V gene. V gave up 2 bases and J gave up 4 bases; unmatched junction bases: 13. This CDR3 contains 18 residues.

This clone was counted a single time. J is TRBJ2-1 and V is TRBV27, with 9 bases that match TRBD1. The CDR3 consists of 16 residues. J gave up 0 bases and V 5 bases, and 5 bases lay outside the gene matches. Germline CDR1 is MNHEY and CDR2 is SMNVEV (reference sequence). DNA for the CDR3: TGTGCCAGCAGTCCACAGGGGGCTTACTCCTACAATGAGCAGTTCTTC. Protein: CASSPQGAYSYNEQFF.

The chain has TRBV24-1 and TRBJ2-3; possible D gene TRBD2, 6 bases. Germline values: CDR1 KGHDR, CDR2 SFDVKD. Trimming removed 0 bases at V and 5 bases at J, with 20 bases between. The CDR3 extends over 18 amino acids. DNA for the CDR3: TGTGCCACCAGTGATTTGTTTGGGCTAGCAGGAGGGGAAGATACGCAGTATTTT. Translation: CATSDLFGLAGGEDTQYF.